This T cell receptor beta chain was documented in a study of cytomegalovirus exposure and HLA in healthy donors. CDR1 is SGHRS, CDR2 YFSETQ, per germline. Trimming at V came to 2 bases and at J to 2 bases, leaving 14 bases not matched to a gene. The CDR3 length is 20 residues. Some clones are missing from TCRdb's copy, which holds only in-frame ones; the method was immunoSEQ multiplex PCR. The data hold about 360,000 clones, with about nine tenths observed a single time. This sequence was found in a young woman in good health and CMV-seronegative. The chain couples TRBV5-1 to TRBJ1-3; TRBD1 matches at 12 bases. The specimen was PBMCs. The DNA for the CDR3 is TGCGCCAGCAGCTTTATTCCGGGACAGGGGGCGCAAAGCACTGGAAACACCATATATTTT. Translating it yields CASSFIPGQGAQSTGNTIYF. Complete variable domain (other parts from reference TRBV5-1 and TRBJ1-3): KAGVTQTPRYLIKTRGQQVTLSCSPISGHRSVSWYQQTPGQGLQFLFEYFSETQRNKGNFPGRFSGRQFSNSRSEMNVSTLELGDSALYLCASSFIPGQGAQSTGNTIYFGEGSWLTVV.